The T cell receptor beta chain described here comes from a study of control samples from healthy donors and cancer patients (dated by TCRdb to 2019 to 2021). Taken from the germline V gene, the CDR1 and CDR2 loops are MDHEN and SYDVKM. Including the terminal cysteine and phenylalanine, the CDR3 comprises 13 residues. CDR3 DNA only is kept here, 39 bases in frame from base 1. The junction carries 8 bases between V and J, which are trimmed by 2 bases and 4 bases respectively. A word on this clone: Its specific antigen is unknown. No base-level quality is on record; no much larger clone is a single base apart. Other nucleotide sequences in the sample specify the same CDR3.

Libraries were made using the immunoSEQ multiplex PCR assay. Not all clones reach the TCRdb copy of this immuneACCESS table, which keeps in-frame sequences only. Checked studies attribute under half of the gap to unresolved V genes and leave the rest unexplained. In this sample the table shows about 120,000 clones, 85% to 90% of which occur a single time. The top ten clones comprise about 12% of the sample. This sequence uses TRBV28 and TRBJ1-2, and TRBD1 may be the D gene, going by 5 matching bases. This clonotype was sampled from a man aged 25 to 40 in good health. Material for sequencing was blood. The sequence in DNA is TGTGCCAGCAGTTTAGGGGGGAGCTATGGCTACACCTTC. This codes for CASSLGGSYGYTF.